Below are 9 T cell receptor beta chains sequenced from a single sample in a study of cytomegalovirus exposure and HLA in healthy donors. The assay was immunoSEQ multiplex PCR, and TCRdb's table has in-frame clones only and misses some. The table records 150,000 to 170,000 clones, 86% of them present only once. Sequenced input: PBMCs. Receptors were obtained from a human donor in good health.

This chain links TRBV28 with TRBJ2-7, with 7 bases fitting TRBD1. The CDR3 extends over 20 amino acids. Per the germline V gene, CDR1 is MDHEN and CDR2 is SYDVKM. Germline trimming cut 5 bases from V and 7 bases from J; bases unmatched to any gene: 29. The CDR3 protein is CASSLSPWAARRGPNGEQYF. In nucleotides, the CDR3 is TGTGCCAGCAGTCTCTCTCCCTGGGCAGCGAGAAGGGGGCCAAATGGGGAGCAGTACTTC.

The chain links TRBV13 to TRBJ2-1; TRBD1 is a possible D gene (6 bases). CDR3 size: 16 residues. V lost 5 bases to trimming and J lost 6 bases, with 20 bases between them. Per germline, CDR1 PRHDT and CDR2 FYEKMQ (reference sequence). The CDR3 bases are TGTGCCAGCAGCCGTTACAGGGAAAGTGACTCCAATGAGCAGTTCTTC. Protein product: CASSRYRESDSNEQFF.

The rearrangement links TRBV28 to TRBJ2-2; a possible D gene is TRBD2 (6 bases). The germline gives CDR1 MDHEN, CDR2 SYDVKM. The CDR3 spans 16 residues. Trimming shortened V by 6 bases and J by 1 base, and 15 bases separated the two germline ends. CDR3 sequence (DNA): TGTGCCAGCAGACCGAGCGGGCTCCTGAACACCGGGGAGCTGTTTTTT. Residues: CASRPSGLLNTGELFF.

The V call is TRBV7-3, the J call TRBJ1-1, with 7 bases aligning to TRBD1. The CDR3 has 15 residues. CDR1 SGHTA and CDR2 FQGTGA come from the germline V gene. The V gene end was trimmed by 5 bases and the J gene end by 0 bases; junction bases not matched to a gene: 6. The CDR3 DNA sequence: TGTGCCAGCAGCCAGGCGACAGGGATGAACACTGAAGCTTTCTTT. As protein: CASSQATGMNTEAFF.

The chain couples TRBV5-1 to TRBJ1-5, with 9 bases lining up with TRBD1. This CDR3 comprises 13 residues. V lost 4 bases, J lost 7 bases, and 3 bases stayed unmatched. Per germline, CDR1 SGHRS and CDR2 YFSETQ. The CDR3 spells CASSSGTGQPQHF. In DNA form, the CDR3 reads TGCGCCAGCAGCAGCGGGACAGGGCAGCCCCAGCATTTT.

The rearrangement links TRBV27 to TRBJ2-7; 7 nucleotides line up with TRBD1. Germline CDR1 is MNHEY and CDR2 is SMNVEV (reference sequence). This CDR3 has 14 residues. J lost 4 bases, V lost 1 base, and 4 bases had no gene match. The CDR3 DNA sequence: TGTGCCAGCAGTTTATACTCGACAGGGTACGAGCAGTACTTC. Residues: CASSLYSTGYEQYF.

The chain employs TRBV14 and TRBJ2-7; 9 nucleotides align to TRBD2. Germline V gene lookup returns CDR1 SGHDN and CDR2 FVKESK. CDR3 length equals 18 residues. Trimming removed 2 bases from V and 6 bases from J; junction bases left unmatched: 17. This CDR3 is CASSQRVGGTGLAFEQYF. The CDR3 DNA follows: TGTGCCAGCAGCCAACGGGTTGGGGGGACGGGACTAGCCTTCGAGCAGTACTTC.

The rearrangement links TRBV19 to TRBJ2-5; TRBD1 matches at 8 bases. The CDR3 runs 14 residues. V gave up 3 bases and J gave up 0 bases; unmatched junction bases: 0. Germline V gives CDR1 LNHDA, CDR2 SQIVND (reference sequence). The CDR3 sequence is CASSMDRDQETQYF. CDR3 nucleotides: TGTGCCAGTAGTATGGACAGGGACCAAGAGACCCAGTACTTC.

This rearrangement joins TRBV7-2 to TRBJ1-5; D remains ambiguous. V was shortened by 1 base and J by 7 bases, with 8 bases between the two germline ends. This CDR3 comprises 13 residues. Looked up from germline, CDR1 is SGHTA and CDR2 is FQGNSA. The CDR3 protein is CASSLERVQPQHF. CDR3 DNA: TGTGCCAGCAGCTTAGAAAGAGTCCAGCCCCAGCATTTT.